This is a list of T cell receptor beta chains from one sample in a study of T cells in Graves' hyperthyroidism and ophthalmopathy. Using its own MiXCR run on the multiplex PCR reads, TCRdb lists one record per CDR3 protein. The sample shows 550,000 to 650,000 distinct CDR3 sequences, around 13% of them seen only once. The sample consisted of blood. Receptor source: a woman aged 25 to 39 with Graves' hyperthyroidism that later progressed to Graves' ophthalmopathy. CDR3s include the opening cysteine and the closing phenylalanine or tryptophan. A D gene is named only where the DNA matches it firmly. Only part of the rows carry a size: once, few, many, or a class if the clone is expanded.

>.|TRBJ1-2|once|TRBV7-2
CASSLVGGPYCYTF
TGTGCCAGCAGCTTAGTCGGGGGACCCTATTGCTACACCTTC
>.|TRBJ1-2|many|TRBV7-2
CASSPEPGYYGYTF
TGTGCCAGCAGCCCCGAGCCGGGGTACTATGGCTACACCTTC
>TRBD1|TRBJ1-6|.|TRBV5-4
CASSSTRDRASPLHF
TGTGCCAGCAGCTCGACCCGGGACAGAGCCTCACCCCTCCACTTT
>.|TRBJ1-5|many|TRBV12-3/TRBV12-4
CASSLVGDQPQHF
TGTGCCAGCAGTTTAGTAGGGGATCAGCCCCAGCATTTT
>TRBD2|TRBJ2-1|.|TRBV19
CASSMGAGGVNEQFF
TGTGCCAGTAGTATGGGGGCGGGGGGGGTCAATGAGCAGTTCTTC
>TRBD2|TRBJ2-1|few|TRBV5-1
CASSNRPAGGPLSYNEQLF
TGCGCCAGCAGTAATCGTCCAGCGGGAGGCCCTCTCTCCTACAATGAGCAGCTCTTC
>.|TRBJ2-3|many|TRBV5-1
CASSLAGSEVDTQYF
TGCGCCAGCAGCTTAGCCGGGAGCGAGGTAGATACGCAGTATTTT
>.|TRBJ2-3|many|TRBV7-9
CASSSQTRTDTQYF
TGTGCCAGCAGCTCACAGACCCGCACAGATACGCAGTATTTT
>.|TRBJ1-3|many|TRBV6-1
CASSNDRVSGNTIYF
TGTGCCAGCAGTAACGACAGAGTCTCTGGAAACACCATATATTTT
>TRBD2|TRBJ2-1|.|TRBV7-2
CASSLGSSGREAAYEQFF
TGTGCCAGCAGCTTAGGCTCTAGCGGGAGAGAGGCGGCCTATGAGCAGTTCTTC
>.|TRBJ2-3|many|TRBV10-1
CASSPQGFADTQYF
TGCGCCAGCAGTCCCCAGGGTTTTGCAGATACGCAGTATTTT
>TRBD1|TRBJ1-1|many|TRBV18
CASSLFPPGQGTTEAFF
TGTGCCAGCTCACTTTTCCCGCCGGGACAGGGGACCACTGAAGCTTTCTTT
>TRBD2|TRBJ2-3|many|TRBV20-1
CSARYLAGVKDTQYF
TGCAGTGCTAGATATCTAGCGGGAGTCAAGGATACGCAGTATTTT
>.|TRBJ1-1|.|TRBV7-9
CAPGGDAFF
TGTGCCCCGGGGGGGGATGCTTTCTTT
>.|TRBJ1-2|many|TRBV19
CASSNRVKGYTF
TGTGCCAGTAGTAACAGGGTGAAGGGCTACACCTTC
>TRBD2|TRBJ2-3|many|TRBV6-2/TRBV6-3
CASSRAPGLVSDTQYF
TGTGCCAGCAGTCGCGCTCCGGGACTAGTTTCAGATACGCAGTATTTT
>.|TRBJ2-3|.|TRBV24-1
CATSESTSSTDTQYF
TGTGCCACCAGTGAAAGTACTTCTAGCACAGATACGCAGTATTTT
>TRBD2|TRBJ2-3|.|TRBV4-2
CASSQAIAGGFDTQYF
TGTGCCAGCAGCCAGGCCATAGCGGGAGGGTTTGATACGCAGTATTTT
>.|TRBJ1-4|many|TRBV27
CASSGDQGREKLFF
TGTGCCAGCAGTGGCGACCAGGGGCGCGAAAAACTGTTTTTT
>.|TRBJ2-1|.|TRBV5-1
CASSLMIRAYEQFF
TGCGCCAGCAGCTTGATGATCAGGGCCTACGAGCAGTTCTTC
>.|TRBJ1-1|many|TRBV6-2/TRBV6-3
CASSYGGAHTEAFF
TGTGCCAGCAGTTACGGAGGGGCCCACACTGAAGCTTTCTTT